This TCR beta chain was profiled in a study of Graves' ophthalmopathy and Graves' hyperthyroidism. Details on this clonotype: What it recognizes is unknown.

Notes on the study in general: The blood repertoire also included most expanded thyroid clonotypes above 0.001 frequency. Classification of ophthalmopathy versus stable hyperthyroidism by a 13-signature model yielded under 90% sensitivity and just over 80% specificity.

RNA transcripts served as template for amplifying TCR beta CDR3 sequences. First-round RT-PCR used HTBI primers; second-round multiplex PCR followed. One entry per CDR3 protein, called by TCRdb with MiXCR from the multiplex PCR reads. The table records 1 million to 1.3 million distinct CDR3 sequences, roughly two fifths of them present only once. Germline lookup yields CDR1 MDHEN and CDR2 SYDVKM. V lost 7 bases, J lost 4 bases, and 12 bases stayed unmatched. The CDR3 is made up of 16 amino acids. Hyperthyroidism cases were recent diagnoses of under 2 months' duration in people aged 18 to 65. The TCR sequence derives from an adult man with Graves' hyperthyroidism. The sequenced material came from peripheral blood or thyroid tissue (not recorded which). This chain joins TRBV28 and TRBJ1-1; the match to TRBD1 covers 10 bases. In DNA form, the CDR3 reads TGTGCCAGCACCCTAGGACAGGGGGGTCGGATCACTGAAGCTTTCTTT. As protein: CASTLGQGGRITEAFF. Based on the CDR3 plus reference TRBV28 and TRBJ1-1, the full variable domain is DVKVTQSSRYLVKRTGEKVFLECVQDMDHENMFWYRQDPGLGLRLIYFSYDVKMKEKGDIPEGYSVSREKKERFSLILESASTNQTSMYLCASTLGQGGRITEAFFGQGTRLTVV.